A single sample is the source of the 24 T cell receptor beta chains below, sequenced in a study of blood T cell repertoires in COVID-19. Generated by immunoSEQ multiplex PCR, the TCRdb table keeps only in-frame clones and is missing some. The sample consists of 55,000 to 70,000 clones, roughly 84% of them appearing once. Sequenced material: peripheral blood. These receptors were collected from a woman aged 18-29 years with acute or convalescent COVID-19.

This clone has only one observation. This rearrangement joins TRBV5-1 to TRBJ1-6; D is possibly TRBD1 (5 bases). Per germline, CDR1 SGHRS and CDR2 YFSETQ. The V gene lost 0 bases and the J gene lost 5 bases, with 9 bases spanning the gap. CDR3 size: 15 residues. The CDR3 nucleotides read TGCGCCAGCAGCTTGGGCAGGGATAATAATTCACCCCTCCACTTT. Its protein is CASSLGRDNNSPLHF.

V is TRBV25-1 and J is TRBJ1-1; D unclear. The V and J ends lost 3 bases and 1 base respectively, with 6 bases between them. Germline V gene lookup returns CDR1 MGHDK and CDR2 SYGVNS. The CDR3 length is 13 residues. The CDR3 reads CASSDTGNTEAFF. The DNA of the CDR3 is TGTGCCAGCAGTGATACGGGGAACACTGAAGCTTTCTTT.

The J gene is TRBJ2-7, the V gene TRBV28; 13 bases line up with TRBD2. The CDR3 is 15 residues long. V was clipped by 4 bases and J by 3 bases; unmatched bases: 3. Germline V CDR1 and CDR2: MDHEN, SYDVKM. The chain's CDR3 is CASSSRTSGGYEQYF. The CDR3 DNA is TGTGCCAGCAGTTCCAGGACTAGCGGGGGCTACGAGCAGTACTTC. The full variable domain, rest sourced from reference TRBV28 and TRBJ2-7, is DVKVTQSSRYLVKRTGEKVFLECVQDMDHENMFWYRQDPGLGLRLIYFSYDVKMKEKGDIPEGYSVSREKKERFSLILESASTNQTSMYLCASSSRTSGGYEQYFGPGTRLTVT.

This chain links TRBV28 with TRBJ1-5, with a possible D match to TRBD1 (5 bases). The germline CDR1 and CDR2 sequences are MDHEN and SYDVKM. The CDR3 is 19 residues long. The V end was cut by 4 bases, the J end by 1 base, with 23 bases between. The CDR3 nucleotides are TGTGCCAGCAGTTCCCTCTTCCTTCGGGGGGTAGAAAGCAATCAGCCCCAGCATTTT. This gives the protein CASSSLFLRGVESNQPQHF.

V is TRBV5-1 and J is TRBJ1-3; D gene uncertain. This CDR3 has 13 residues. CDR1 is SGHRS and CDR2 is YFSETQ in the germline V gene. V lost 0 bases and J 3 bases, leaving 4 bases between the germline ends. For the CDR3, the DNA is TGCGCCAGCAGCTTGGGAGGTGGAAACACCATATATTTT. Translated: CASSLGGGNTIYF.

The rearrangement links TRBV19 to TRBJ2-1; D may be TRBD2 (5 bases). The CDR3 extends over 16 amino acids. Germline V gene lookup returns CDR1 LNHDA and CDR2 SQIVND (reference sequence). V lost 5 bases and J 0 bases, leaving 14 bases between the germline ends. CDR3 sequence (DNA): TGTGCCAGTAGTCCGGGGTTCGTAAGCTCCTACAATGAGCAGTTCTTC. Protein: CASSPGFVSSYNEQFF. The full variable domain, in which reference TRBV19 and TRBJ2-1 provide the parts outside the CDR3, is DGGITQSPKYLFRKEGQNVTLSCEQNLNHDAMYWYRQDPGQGLRLIYYSQIVNDFQKGDIAEGYSVSREKKESFPLTVTSAQKNPTAFYLCASSPGFVSSYNEQFFGPGTRLTVL.

The chain uses TRBV29-1 and TRBJ2-1; 7 bases align to TRBD2. V lost 1 base and J lost 3; bases outside the gene matches: 15. The CDR3 is made up of 18 amino acids. CDR1 and CDR2 (germline): SQVTM, ANQGSEA. CDR3 nucleotide sequence: TGCAGCGTTGAAGGGAGGATGGCTAGCGGAAGCCACTACAATGAGCAGTTCTTC. Protein sequence: CSVEGRMASGSHYNEQFF.

Only a few counts were recorded for this clone. The rearrangement joins TRBV2 to TRBJ2-7; the D gene is possibly TRBD1 (5 bases). From germline, CDR1 is SNHLY and CDR2 FYNNEI. The germline V and J ends were trimmed by 2 bases and 4 bases, with 6 bases remaining between them. This CDR3 region has 12 residues. CDR3 amino acids: CASSEQGYEQYF. The CDR3 region has the DNA TGTGCCAGCAGTGAACAGGGATACGAGCAGTACTTC.

The chain uses TRBV5-1 and TRBJ1-2, with D possibly being TRBD1 (6 bases). Trimming removed 0 bases from V and 2 bases from J, with 11 bases in between. The CDR3 extends over 15 amino acids. Germline lookup yields CDR1 SGHRS and CDR2 YFSETQ. CDR3 residues: CASSLEPGTNYGYTF. Here the CDR3 DNA reads TGCGCCAGCAGCTTGGAGCCAGGGACAAACTATGGCTACACCTTC.

The chain couples TRBV7-2 to TRBJ2-7; 11 nucleotides line up with TRBD1. The germline CDR1 and CDR2 sequences are SGHTA and FQGNSA. The CDR3 runs to 14 residues. The V segment lost 1 base and the J segment 9 bases; nucleotides outside the gene matches: 5. The CDR3 loop reads CASSLVGQGDAQYF. DNA of the CDR3: TGTGCCAGCAGCTTAGTGGGACAGGGGGATGCGCAGTACTTC.

This sequence joins TRBV7-2 and TRBJ1-3; D is uncertain. Germline V CDR1 and CDR2: SGHTA, FQGNSA. CDR3 length: 17 residues. V shed 1 base and J shed 0 bases, with 13 bases lying between them. CDR3 residues: CASSLVLGPFSGNTIYF. Written as DNA, the CDR3 is TGTGCCAGCAGCTTAGTATTGGGCCCATTCTCTGGAAACACCATATATTTT.

The chain carries TRBV19 and TRBJ2-1, with TRBD2 matching over 10 bases. There are 16 residues in the CDR3. Per the germline V gene, CDR1 is LNHDA and CDR2 is SQIVND (reference sequence). V lost 5 bases, J lost 4 bases, and 8 bases stayed unmatched. CDR3 in DNA: TGTGCCAGTAGTTCACAAAGCGGGGGGGCTTACAATGAGCAGTTCTTC. Its protein product is CASSSQSGGAYNEQFF.

V usage is TRBV14 and J usage is TRBJ1-6, with D unclear. The V gene's germline CDR1 is SGHDN and CDR2 FVKESK. Trimming removed 0 bases at V and 7 bases at J, with 7 bases between. The CDR3 is made up of 14 amino acids. CDR3 DNA: TGTGCCAGCAGCCAAGATTTCCAGAATTCACCCCTCCACTTT. This translates into CASSQDFQNSPLHF.

The chain links TRBV5-6 to TRBJ2-6; D ambiguous. Germline assignment: CDR1 SGHDT and CDR2 YYEEEE. V gave up 4 bases and J gave up 5 bases, with 16 bases separating them. The CDR3 is 16 amino acids. The CDR3 loop reads CASSLYLGRRANVLTF. CDR3 DNA sequence: TGTGCCAGCAGCCTCTACTTGGGCCGGAGGGCCAACGTCCTGACTTTC.

This chain joins TRBV6-2 or TRBV6-3 and TRBJ2-5, with TRBD2 as a possible D gene (5 bases). The CDR3 is 16 amino acids. V was pared by 0 bases and J by 5 bases, with 16 bases between. The germline gives CDR1 MNHEY, CDR2 SVGEGT. The CDR3 DNA reads as TGTGCCAGCAGTTACTCGCTGGGAGACCTCTTCGAGACCCAGTACTTC. Protein sequence: CASSYSLGDLFETQYF.

The chain uses TRBV5-8 and TRBJ1-2, with 8 nucleotides matching TRBD1. Germline CDR1 reads SGHTS; CDR2 reads YDEGEE. J was trimmed by 5 bases and V by 6 bases; bases with no gene match: 6. CDR3 length: 13 residues. The CDR3 DNA reads as TGTGCCAGCACAAGGGACAGGAAATATGGCTACACCTTC. As protein: CASTRDRKYGYTF.

This clone is deemed medium-sized (0.01 to 0.1%). This chain joins TRBV6-2 or TRBV6-3 and TRBJ2-6; TRBD1 aligns across 10 bases. Germline-derived CDR1 and CDR2 are MNHEY and SVGEGT. With 5 bases clipped from V and 3 bases from J, the junction kept 13 bases outside the gene matches. This CDR3 contains 19 residues. CDR3 in amino acids: CASSPPGQGSMGGANVLTF. The DNA of the CDR3 is TGTGCCAGCAGTCCCCCGGGACAGGGGTCCATGGGTGGGGCCAACGTCCTGACTTTC.

The genes are TRBV19 and TRBJ1-4, with a tentative D call TRBD1 (5 bases). V lost 3 bases, J lost 0 bases, and 11 bases lay in between. The CDR3 has 16 residues. Germline CDR1 is LNHDA and CDR2 is SQIVND (reference sequence). For the CDR3, the DNA is TGTGCCAGTAGTATCGAGAGGGACTCAACTAATGAAAAACTGTTTTTT. It yields the protein CASSIERDSTNEKLFF.

The chain is built from TRBV7-9 and TRBJ1-2, with TRBD1 identical over 8 bases. The ends lost 1 base at V and 1 base at J; junction bases unmatched: 5. The germline CDR1 and CDR2 sequences are SEHNR and FQNEAQ (reference sequence). The CDR3 contains 16 residues. This CDR3 is CASSLGGTGGNYGYTF. In nucleotides, the CDR3 is TGTGCCAGCAGCTTAGGTGGCACAGGGGGTAACTATGGCTACACCTTC.

The J gene is TRBJ2-7, the V gene TRBV7-2; 10 nucleotides line up with TRBD1. V shed 3 bases, J shed 7 bases, and the junction held 6 bases outside the gene matches. Per the germline V gene, CDR1 is SGHTA and CDR2 is FQGNSA. CDR3 size: 14 residues. The CDR3 is CASSFDRGLSEQYF. In DNA form, the CDR3 reads TGTGCCAGCAGCTTTGACAGGGGGCTTTCAGAGCAGTACTTC.

V and J are TRBV27 and TRBJ2-1, with D possibly TRBD2 on 6 matching bases. The V gene lost 0 bases and the J gene lost 7 bases, with 13 bases spanning the gap. Germline CDR1 is MNHEY and CDR2 is SMNVEV (reference sequence). The CDR3 runs to 15 residues. The CDR3 coding sequence is TGTGCCAGCAGTTTATCGTGGTTGGGGAGGAATGAGCAGTTCTTC. Protein: CASSLSWLGRNEQFF.

In this sample, this clone turned up once. The CDR3 bases are TGTGCCAGCTCACCGGTCAGGGGAGCAGATACGCAGTATTTT. Protein product: CASSPVRGADTQYF. V is TRBV18 and J is TRBJ2-3, with D perhaps matching TRBD1 (6 bases). The germline V gene has CDR1 KGHSH and CDR2 LQKENI. V was cut by 3 bases and J by 4 bases, with 11 bases left in between. This CDR3 is built from 14 residues.

This chain uses TRBV9 with TRBJ1-5, with unresolved D. CDR1 and CDR2 (germline): SGDLS, YYNGEE. Trimming cost V 4 bases and J 2 bases, with 10 bases left between them. The CDR3 loop spans 14 amino acids. CDR3 DNA sequence: TGTGCCAGCAGCAGAGGAGCAGGCAATCAGCCCCAGCATTTT. This gives the protein CASSRGAGNQPQHF.

This chain uses TRBV19 with TRBJ1-1, with D tentatively TRBD1 (5 bases). Trimming pared 3 bases from V and 11 bases from J, leaving 13 bases between. This CDR3 is built from 12 residues. Germline V gene lookup returns CDR1 LNHDA and CDR2 SQIVND (reference sequence). CDR3 amino acids: CASSMLAGEAFF. The CDR3 DNA reads TGTGCCAGTAGTATGTTAGCGGGGGAGGCTTTCTTT.